The 30 T cell receptor beta chains below come from one sample, sequenced in a study of Graves' ophthalmopathy and Graves' hyperthyroidism. RNA transcripts yielded amplified TCR beta CDR3 regions. First-round RT-PCR used HTBI primers; second-round multiplex PCR followed. Each CDR3 protein is one row after TCRdb ran MiXCR on the multiplex PCR reads. The table lists hundreds of thousands of distinct CDR3 sequences, about 24% of them singletons. The sequencing input was peripheral blood. These receptors were collected from a young woman with stable Graves' hyperthyroidism. Some clones in this sample may be carry-over from other donors' samples.

This clonotype appeared many times. The chain combines TRBV12-3 or TRBV12-4 with TRBJ2-2; possibly TRBD1 for D (6 bases). V was pared by 6 bases and J by 0 bases, with 11 bases between. This CDR3 has 15 amino acids. CDR3 sequence: CASSWGTSNTGELFF. The CDR3, as DNA: TGTGCCAGCAGCTGGGGGACATCGAACACCGGGGAGCTGTTTTTT.

Only a few counts were recorded for this clonotype. The genes are TRBV4-1 and TRBJ1-1; D perhaps matches TRBD1 (6 bases). Germline V gene data show CDR1 as MGHRA and CDR2 as YSYEKL. The V gene lost 4 bases and the J gene lost 5 bases, with 14 bases spanning the gap. This CDR3 has 14 residues. CDR3 coding DNA: TGCGCCAGCAGCCCCCAGACAGGATCGACTGAAGCTTTCTTT. It yields the protein CASSPQTGSTEAFF.

There are many counts of this clonotype. This sequence joins TRBV7-8 and TRBJ1-2, with D unresolved. V gave up 0 bases and J gave up 6 bases, with 11 bases separating them. This CDR3 spans 14 amino acids. The germline V gene has CDR1 SGHVS and CDR2 FQNEAQ. The CDR3 region has the DNA TGTGCCAGCAGCTTAGCGGAGGGCGAAGATGGCTACACCTTC. This translates into CASSLAEGEDGYTF.

This clonotype was counted at least ten times. The chain is built from TRBV12-3 or TRBV12-4 and TRBJ1-6, with D perhaps TRBD1 (6 bases). Trimming shortened V by 5 bases and J by 7 bases, and 12 bases separated the two germline ends. The CDR3 has 14 residues. The CDR3 sequence: CASSPGTMNSPLHF. CDR3 bases: TGTGCCAGCAGTCCAGGGACAATGAATTCACCCCTCCACTTT.

This clonotype was seen only a few times. Being one base from a much bigger clone, this may be a read error. The chain employs TRBV30 and TRBJ1-1; a possible D gene is TRBD1 (5 bases). CDR3 length: 13 residues. Germline CDR1 GTSNPN, CDR2 SVGIG (reference sequence). CDR3 in DNA: TGTGCCTGCGGGACCCAACGAGACACTGAAGCTTGCTTT. Its translation: CACGTQRDTEACF.

The V call is TRBV6-1, the J call TRBJ2-2; 8 bases fit TRBD2. The germline gives CDR1 MNHNS, CDR2 SASEGT. CDR3 size: 16 residues. The V gene end was trimmed by 7 bases and the J gene end by 6 bases; junction bases not matched to a gene: 13. CDR3 sequence (DNA): TGTGCCAGCACCTGGGGACGGGGGGGTTCGGCCGGGGAGCTGTTTTTT. Its translation is CASTWGRGGSAGELFF.

The gene calls are TRBV6-5 and TRBJ1-1, with a weak D call TRBD1 (6 bases). The length of the CDR3 is 11 residues. V shed 6 bases and J shed 9 bases, with 11 bases lying between them. Germline CDR1 and CDR2: MNHEY and SVGAGI. CDR3 residues: CASRRTDQAFF. CDR3 nucleotides: TGTGCCAGCAGGAGGACAGATCAAGCTTTCTTT.

This clonotype was picked up many times. The V and J genes are TRBV7-2 and TRBJ2-7; a possible D gene is TRBD1 (5 bases). The CDR3 covers 14 residues. CDR1 and CDR2 (germline): SGHTA, FQGNSA. Between the trimmed V and J ends, which lost 1 base and 6 bases, there was a span of 13 bases. The CDR3 DNA reads as TGTGCCAGCAGCTTAGGACAGACCCTCTCCGAGCAGTACTTC. Encoded protein: CASSLGQTLSEQYF. Variable domain in full (rest from reference TRBV7-2 and TRBJ2-7): GAGVSQSPSNKVTEKGKDVELRCDPISGHTALYWYRQSLGQGLEFLIYFQGNSAPDKSGLPSDRFSAERTGGSVSTLTIQRTQQEDSAVYLCASSLGQTLSEQYFGPGTRLTVT.

At least ten counts were recorded for this clonotype. The chain links TRBV5-1 to TRBJ1-1, with a weak D call TRBD1 (5 bases). V lost 0 bases and J 7 bases, leaving 13 bases between the germline ends. The CDR3 runs 14 residues. In germline, CDR1 is SGHRS, CDR2 YFSETQ. The CDR3 nucleotides read TGCGCCAGCAGCTTGGAGACAGTCAGTATTGAAGCTTTCTTT. This translates into CASSLETVSIEAFF.

The chain has TRBV6-1 and TRBJ2-2; 9 bases are shared with TRBD1. The J segment lost 1 base and the V segment lost 1 base, leaving 4 bases of the junction unmatched. The CDR3 spans 17 residues. CDR1 MNHNS and CDR2 SASEGT come from the germline V gene. The CDR3 region has the DNA TGTGCCAGCAGTGAAGTGACAGGGGGAGGGAACACCGGGGAGCTGTTTTTT. Translated, it gives CASSEVTGGGNTGELFF.

This clonotype was detected many times. This chain links TRBV12-3 or TRBV12-4 with TRBJ1-5, with unresolved D. CDR3 length: 14 residues. V was pared by 7 bases and J by 1 base, with 11 bases between. CDR3: CASMYSPSNQPQHF. The CDR3 nucleotides read TGTGCCAGCATGTATTCACCCAGCAATCAGCCCCAGCATTTT.

This clonotype was seen ten or more times. The chain uses TRBV6-2 or TRBV6-3 and TRBJ1-1; D unresolved. V was shortened by 6 bases and J by 6 bases, with 20 bases between the two germline ends. The CDR3 runs 15 residues. Germline CDR1 is MNHEY and CDR2 is SVGEGT. For the CDR3, the DNA is TGTGCCAGCAGACGAGTGCTCACAACAAGGGCTGAAGCTTTCTTT. This sequence encodes CASRRVLTTRAEAFF.

This clonotype showed up just a few times. The chain combines TRBV28 with TRBJ1-6, with TRBD1 matching 7 bases. The CDR3 is made up of 16 amino acids. The J segment lost 4 bases and the V segment lost 7 bases, leaving 10 bases of the junction unmatched. Germline CDR1 and CDR2: MDHEN and SYDVKM. For the CDR3, the DNA is TGTGCCAGCACCGATCTCCCGGGACAGTATAATTCACCCCTCCACTTT. As protein: CASTDLPGQYNSPLHF.

The chain links TRBV4-1 to TRBJ2-7; 9 bases agree with TRBD1. J was trimmed by 2 bases and V by 1 base; bases with no gene match: 9. The germline V gene has CDR1 MGHRA and CDR2 YSYEKL. CDR3 length equals 17 residues. The CDR3 nucleotides are TGCGCCAGCAGCCAAGGGGAAGGCGGGACAGGGACCTACGAGCAGTACTTC. Its protein product is CASSQGEGGTGTYEQYF.

This clonotype was seen ten or more times. This rearrangement joins TRBV28 to TRBJ1-1, with TRBD1 matching 7 bases. The J segment lost 7 bases and the V segment lost 4 bases, leaving 6 bases of the junction unmatched. CDR3 length equals 13 residues. Germline CDR1 MDHEN, CDR2 SYDVKM. CDR3 loop: CASSYADRIEAFF. For the CDR3, the DNA is TGTGCCAGCAGTTATGCGGACAGGATTGAAGCTTTCTTT. The variable domain in full, completed from reference TRBV28 and TRBJ1-1, reads DVKVTQSSRYLVKRTGEKVFLECVQDMDHENMFWYRQDPGLGLRLIYFSYDVKMKEKGDIPEGYSVSREKKERFSLILESASTNQTSMYLCASSYADRIEAFFGQGTRLTVV.

The chain joins TRBV3-1 to TRBJ1-1; the match to TRBD1 covers 7 bases. The CDR3 runs 16 residues. V dropped 4 bases and J dropped 5; count of bases not matched to a gene: 13. CDR1 LGHDT and CDR2 YNNKEL come from the germline V gene (reference sequence). The CDR3 coding sequence is TGTGCCAGCAGCCCTCATGTCCAGGGGGGTCGGACTGAAGCTTTCTTT. Residues: CASSPHVQGGRTEAFF.

This clonotype occurred once. The rearrangement joins TRBV7-2 to TRBJ2-7; D unclear. Deletions cut 5 bases from V and 1 base from J, with 9 bases between. The CDR3 consists of 13 residues. Germline V CDR1 and CDR2: SGHTA, FQGNSA. The CDR3 spells CASSINPSYEQYF. The DNA for the CDR3 is TGTGCCAGCAGCATCAACCCGTCCTACGAGCAGTACTTC.

This clonotype has at least ten counts. Likely a read error: the CDR3 ends without its conserved phenylalanine or tryptophan. The chain combines TRBV28 with TRBJ2-4; D remains ambiguous. Deletions cut 9 bases from V and 8 bases from J, with 17 bases between. The CDR3 covers 13 residues. Germline CDR1 is MDHEN and CDR2 is SYDVKM. The CDR3 spells CASTTGTSDIQYL. CDR3 sequence (DNA): TGTGCCAGTACGACTGGTACGAGTGACATTCAGTACCTC.

The sample holds many counts of this clonotype. V usage is TRBV28 and J usage is TRBJ1-5; TRBD1 is a possible D gene (5 bases). The germline V gene has CDR1 MDHEN and CDR2 SYDVKM. Trimming removed 6 bases at V and 6 bases at J, with 12 bases between. The CDR3 has 13 amino acids. CDR3 amino acids: CASRQVIGQPQHF. The DNA of the CDR3 is TGTGCCAGCAGACAGGTCATTGGTCAGCCCCAGCATTTT.

The chain carries TRBV7-8 and TRBJ2-7; 8 bases agree with TRBD1. The V and J ends lost 7 bases and 7 bases, in that order; junction bases with no gene match: 24. Germline CDR1 SGHVS, CDR2 FQNEAQ. The CDR3 totals 18 residues. The CDR3 region is CASNQGYRGKVLEREQYF. The CDR3 region has the DNA TGTGCCAGCAACCAAGGGTACAGGGGGAAAGTGCTCGAGAGGGAGCAGTACTTC.

The sample holds many counts of this clonotype. The rearrangement joins TRBV20-1 to TRBJ1-1; 7 bases match TRBD1. CDR3 size: 14 residues. CDR1 and CDR2 from the germline V gene are DFQATT and SNEGSKA (reference sequence). V gave up 3 bases and J gave up 6 bases; unmatched junction bases: 10. The CDR3 region is CSASFPRGEAEAFF. CDR3 bases: TGCAGTGCTAGTTTCCCCAGGGGGGAGGCTGAAGCTTTCTTT.

The chain couples TRBV20-1 to TRBJ2-5; 11 nucleotides agree with TRBD2. This CDR3 has 15 amino acids. CDR1 and CDR2 from the germline V gene are DFQATT and SNEGSKA (reference sequence). V shed 0 bases, J shed 3 bases, and the junction held 3 bases outside the gene matches. CDR3 coding DNA: TGCAGTGCTAGAGATATACTAGCGGGGGAAGAGACCCAGTACTTC. Translating gives CSARDILAGEETQYF.

This clonotype was detected many times. The chain is built from TRBV12-3 or TRBV12-4 and TRBJ2-2; D is possibly TRBD2 (5 bases). Trimming shortened V by 5 bases and J by 0 bases, and 13 bases separated the two germline ends. CDR3 size: 16 residues. The CDR3 DNA reads TGTGCCAGCAGTCCTACTAGAATCGCGAACACCGGGGAGCTGTTTTTT. Its translation: CASSPTRIANTGELFF.

This clonotype was counted a few times. This rearrangement joins TRBV29-1 to TRBJ1-5; weak D call: TRBD1 (6 bases). This CDR3 contains 14 residues. CDR1 is SQVTM, CDR2 ANQGSEA, per germline. The germline V and J ends were trimmed by 7 bases and 1 base, with 14 bases remaining between them. CDR3 loop: CSDKDSGSNQPQHF. The CDR3 coding sequence is TGCAGCGATAAGGACAGTGGCAGCAATCAGCCCCAGCATTTT.

This clonotype was picked up many times. J is TRBJ1-5 and V is TRBV19; 8 nucleotides line up with TRBD1. Germline lookup yields CDR1 LNHDA and CDR2 SQIVND (reference sequence). The junction had 8 bases not matched to a gene; V was cut back by 6 bases and J by 1 base. The CDR3 length is 16 residues. The CDR3 DNA sequence: TGTGCCAGTAGGGACAGGGCCCGAAGAAGCAATCAGCCCCAGCATTTT. It specifies CASRDRARRSNQPQHF.

This clonotype showed up many times. This rearrangement joins TRBV11-2 to TRBJ2-5, with TRBD2 matching 15 bases. Trimming took 5 bases from V and 1 from J; bases not matched to a gene: 8. Looked up from germline, CDR1 is SGHAT and CDR2 is FQNNGV. This CDR3 is 18 amino acids long. In DNA form, the CDR3 reads TGTGCCAGCAGCCCGGGACTAGCGGGGGGTGCCCCCCAAGAGACCCAGTACTTC. It translates to CASSPGLAGGAPQETQYF.

This clonotype was counted only a few times. The rearrangement uses TRBV19 and TRBJ2-2, with D possibly being TRBD1 (6 bases). Trimming pared 3 bases from V and 6 bases from J, leaving 11 bases between. CDR1 and CDR2 (germline): LNHDA, SQIVND (reference sequence). This CDR3 has 14 amino acids. The CDR3 bases are TGTGCCAGTAGTATTCAGGGGCCGGCCGGGGAGCTGTTTTTT. Translating gives CASSIQGPAGELFF. Full variable domain (remainder filled in from reference TRBV19 and TRBJ2-2): DGGITQSPKYLFRKEGQNVTLSCEQNLNHDAMYWYRQDPGQGLRLIYYSQIVNDFQKGDIAEGYSVSREKKESFPLTVTSAQKNPTAFYLCASSIQGPAGELFFGEGSRLTVL.

This clonotype has a handful of counts. CDR3 region: CASSRGRSHGYTF. The CDR3 bases are TGTGCCAGTAGTAGGGGCAGATCGCATGGCTACACCTTC. V is TRBV19 and J is TRBJ1-2; tentative D call: TRBD1 (5 bases). Germline lookup yields CDR1 LNHDA and CDR2 SQIVND (reference sequence). CDR3 length: 13 residues. V was cut by 4 bases and J by 6 bases, with 12 bases left in between.

At least ten counts were recorded for this clonotype. The rearrangement uses TRBV28 and TRBJ2-7; 7 bases match TRBD2. Per germline, CDR1 MDHEN and CDR2 SYDVKM. V was pared by 3 bases and J by 6 bases, with 11 bases of the junction left unmatched. CDR3 length: 15 residues. This CDR3 reads CASSFPVGEGAEQYF. For the CDR3, the DNA is TGTGCCAGCAGTTTCCCTGTCGGGGAGGGCGCCGAGCAGTACTTC.

This clonotype has at least ten counts. CDR3 residues: CASNLFRRTVEETQYF. The CDR3 nucleotides read TGTGCCAGCAACCTATTTCGTCGGACAGTAGAAGAGACCCAGTACTTC. This chain links TRBV27 with TRBJ2-5; TRBD1 might be the D (6 bases). Germline CDR1 and CDR2: MNHEY and SMNVEV (reference sequence). Trimming shortened V by 7 bases and J by 3 bases, and 21 bases separated the two germline ends. The CDR3 is 16 amino acids.